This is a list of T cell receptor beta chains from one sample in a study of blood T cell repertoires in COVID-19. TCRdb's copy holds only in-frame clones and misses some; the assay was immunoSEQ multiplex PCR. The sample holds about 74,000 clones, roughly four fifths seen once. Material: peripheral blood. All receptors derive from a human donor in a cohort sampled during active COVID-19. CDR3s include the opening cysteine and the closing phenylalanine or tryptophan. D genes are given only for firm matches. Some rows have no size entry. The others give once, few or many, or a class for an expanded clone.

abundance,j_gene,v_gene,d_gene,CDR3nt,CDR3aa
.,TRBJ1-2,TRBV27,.,TGTGCCAGCAGTACTTCAGGGAACTATGGCTACACCTTC,CASSTSGNYGYTF
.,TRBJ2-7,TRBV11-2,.,TGTGCCAGCAGCTTATTAACCCTAGGCAAGAGCTCCTACGAGCAGTACTTC,CASSLLTLGKSSYEQYF
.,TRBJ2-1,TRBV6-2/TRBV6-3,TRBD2,TGTGCCAGCAGTTTGAGCGGGGGGGTGTACAATGAGCAGTTCTTC,CASSLSGGVYNEQFF
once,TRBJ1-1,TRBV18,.,TGTGCCAGCTCTCGCGAAATGAACACTGAAGCTTTCTTT,CASSREMNTEAFF
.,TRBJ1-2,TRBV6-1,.,TGTGCCAGCAGTGATCAGGGGTACGGCTACACCTTC,CASSDQGYGYTF
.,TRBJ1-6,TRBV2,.,TGTGCCAGCAGTGCTCCAGGGTTGCCCCTCCACTTT,CASSAPGLPLHF
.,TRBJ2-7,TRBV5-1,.,TGCGCCAGCAGGGAGGGGTCCTACGAGCAGTACTTC,CASREGSYEQYF
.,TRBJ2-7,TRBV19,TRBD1,TGTGCCAGTAGTCCCGGGACAGGGAACGACTACGAGCAGTACTTC,CASSPGTGNDYEQYF
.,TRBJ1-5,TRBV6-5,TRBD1,TGTGCCAGCAGCTTGGGACAGGTGCAGCCCCAGCATTTT,CASSLGQVQPQHF
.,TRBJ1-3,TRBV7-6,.,TGTGCCAGCAGCTTAGAGGATGGCCGGGTGACAGGAAGAAACACCATATATTTT,CASSLEDGRVTGRNTIYF
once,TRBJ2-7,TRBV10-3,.,TGTGCCATCAGTGAGTTGGGAGTCCGGACCTCCTACGAGCAGTACTTC,CAISELGVRTSYEQYF
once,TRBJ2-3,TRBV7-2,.,TGTGCCAGCAGCTTAGTGGGTGCAGGGAATACAGATACGCAGTATTTT,CASSLVGAGNTDTQYF
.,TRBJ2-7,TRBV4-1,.,TGCGCCAGCAGCCCCCCCCGCGGTTCCGAGCAGTACTTC,CASSPPRGSEQYF
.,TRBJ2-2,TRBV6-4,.,TGTGCCAGCAGCGAGAACTCTGGGGAGCTGTTTTTT,CASSENSGELFF
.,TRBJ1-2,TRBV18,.,TGTGCCAGCTCCAACGGTGAGGGAGGGATCTATGGCTACACCTTC,CASSNGEGGIYGYTF
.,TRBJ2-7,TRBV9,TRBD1,TGTGCCAGCAGCGTAGAAGGGACAGGGTTCTCCTACGAGCAGTACTTC,CASSVEGTGFSYEQYF
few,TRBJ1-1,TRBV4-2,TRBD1,TGTGCCAGCAGCCGGAACCGGGACAGCTTCACTGAAGCTTTCTTT,CASSRNRDSFTEAFF
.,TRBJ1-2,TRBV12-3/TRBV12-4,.,TGTGCCAGCAGTTTAGACTACACCTATGGCTACACCTTC,CASSLDYTYGYTF
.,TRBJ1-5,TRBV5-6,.,TGTGCCAGCAGTTTGAAAGGGGGAAATCAGCCCCAGCATTTT,CASSLKGGNQPQHF
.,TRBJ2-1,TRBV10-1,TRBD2,TGCGCCAGCAGTGAGGGACTAGCGGGACTCTTCTCCTACAATGAGCAGTTCTTC,CASSEGLAGLFSYNEQFF
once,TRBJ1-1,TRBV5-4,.,TGTGCCAGCAGCTTTCGACAGTTTAACACTGAAGCTTTCTTT,CASSFRQFNTEAFF
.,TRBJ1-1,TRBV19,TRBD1,TGTGCCAGTAGACCTACCCGACAGGGCCACATGAACACTGAAGCTTTCTTT,CASRPTRQGHMNTEAFF
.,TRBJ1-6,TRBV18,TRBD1,TGTGCCAGCTCACCAGTGACAGGGGGCTATAATTCACCCCTCCACTTT,CASSPVTGGYNSPLHF
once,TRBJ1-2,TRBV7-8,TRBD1,TGTGCCAGCAGCCCAGGGGGCACGGGGGTGGGAGGCTACACCTTC,CASSPGGTGVGGYTF
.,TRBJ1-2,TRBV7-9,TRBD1,TGTGCCAGCACCCCCCGAGGGGGCGTAGGTGGCTACACCTTC,CASTPRGGVGGYTF
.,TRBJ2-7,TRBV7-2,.,TGTGCCAGCAGCCCCGGAGGGGGGGGGCCCTACGAGCAGTACTTC,CASSPGGGGPYEQYF
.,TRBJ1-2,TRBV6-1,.,TGTGCCAGCAGTGAAGTCGCCCGGGGAGGCTACACCTTC,CASSEVARGGYTF
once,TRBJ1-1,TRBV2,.,TGTGCCAGCAGTGACAAGAGGTTGAACACTGAAGCTTTCTTT,CASSDKRLNTEAFF
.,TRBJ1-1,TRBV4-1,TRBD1,TGCGCCAGCAGCCCCAGGACAGGGGAACTTGGTGAAGCTTTCTTT,CASSPRTGELGEAFF
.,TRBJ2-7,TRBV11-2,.,TGTGCCAGCAGCTTAGGACGGAGACAGACGCCCTACGAGCAGTACTTC,CASSLGRRQTPYEQYF
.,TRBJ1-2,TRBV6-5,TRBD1,TGTGCCAGCACGAGGGATTCGTTGACAGGGAATGGCTACACCTTC,CASTRDSLTGNGYTF
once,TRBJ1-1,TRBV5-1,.,TGCGCCAGCAGCTTGACAGAGATGAACACTGAAGCTTTCTTT,CASSLTEMNTEAFF
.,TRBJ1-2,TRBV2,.,TGTGCCAGCAGTTTAGGACAGCCTTCCTATGGCTACACCTTC,CASSLGQPSYGYTF
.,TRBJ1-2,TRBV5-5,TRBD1,TGTGCCAGCAGCTTCCCGGGACAGGAGGCCTCTGGCTACACCTTC,CASSFPGQEASGYTF
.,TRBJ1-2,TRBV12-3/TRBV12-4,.,TGTGCCAGCAGTTTGTCGCAGGGGAACTACACCTTC,CASSLSQGNYTF
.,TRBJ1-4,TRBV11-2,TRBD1,TGTGCCAGCAGCTTAAGACAGGGCGATGAAAAACTGTTTTTT,CASSLRQGDEKLFF
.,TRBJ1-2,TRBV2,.,TGTGCCAGCAGTCTGCCCTCAACAAGTTTTCGTGGCTACACCTTC,CASSLPSTSFRGYTF
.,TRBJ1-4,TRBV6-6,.,TGTGCCAGCATTCCTGGAGGGGTCAATGAAAAACTGTTTTTT,CASIPGGVNEKLFF
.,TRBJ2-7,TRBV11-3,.,TGTGCCAGCAGCTTAGTAGGCGGCGAGCAGTACTTC,CASSLVGGEQYF
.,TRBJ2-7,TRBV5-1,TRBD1,TGCGCCAGCAGCTCCGGGACAGGGCACTACGAGCAGTACTTC,CASSSGTGHYEQYF
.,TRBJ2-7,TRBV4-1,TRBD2,TGCGCCAGCAGCCAAGCTAGCGGGGGATACGAGCAGTACTTC,CASSQASGGYEQYF
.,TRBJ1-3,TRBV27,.,TGTGCCAGCAGTTTATCAGGGGCTGGAAACACCATATATTTT,CASSLSGAGNTIYF
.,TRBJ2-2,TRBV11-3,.,TGTGCCAGCAGCGTAGCCAGGGGGGAAGGGGAGCTGTTTTTT,CASSVARGEGELFF
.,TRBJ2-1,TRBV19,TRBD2,TGTGCCAGTAGTAAAGGACTAGCGGGGGTTCGGATGACTACCTACAATGAGCAGTTCTTC,CASSKGLAGVRMTTYNEQFF
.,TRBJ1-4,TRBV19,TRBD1,TGTGCCAGTAGTAGTCTCCAGGGGGTCTCGGCTAATGAAAAACTGTTTTTT,CASSSLQGVSANEKLFF
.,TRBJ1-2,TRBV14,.,TGTGCCAGCAGCCTCTACAGGGATCCCCCCGCGGGCTACACCTTC,CASSLYRDPPAGYTF
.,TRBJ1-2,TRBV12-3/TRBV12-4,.,TGTGCCAGCAGTCCCGGACAGAACTATGGCTACACCTTC,CASSPGQNYGYTF
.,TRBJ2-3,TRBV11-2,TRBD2,TGTGCCAGCAGCTTAACGAGCGGGGGGGCAAGTATAGATACGCAGTATTTT,CASSLTSGGASIDTQYF
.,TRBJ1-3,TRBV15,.,TGTGCCACCAGCCCAGGGTTGGTGGGTGGAAACACCATATATTTT,CATSPGLVGGNTIYF
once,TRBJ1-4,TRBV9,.,TGTGCCAGCAGCGTAGAATACAGCAAAAATGAAAAACTGTTTTTT,CASSVEYSKNEKLFF
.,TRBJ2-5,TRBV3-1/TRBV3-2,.,TGTGCCAGCAGCCAAGATCCTCCGGGGGAAGAGACCCAGTACTTC,CASSQDPPGEETQYF
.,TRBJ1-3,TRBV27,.,TGTGCCAGCAGTCCCCTCGCAGGGCCCTCTGGAAACACCATATATTTT,CASSPLAGPSGNTIYF
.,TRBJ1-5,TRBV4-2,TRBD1,TGTGCCAGCAGCCAAACAGGGACAGACAATCAGCCCCAGCATTTT,CASSQTGTDNQPQHF
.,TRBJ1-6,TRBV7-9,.,TGTGCCAGCAGCTTAGAGGGAGAATCACCCCTCCACTTT,CASSLEGESPLHF
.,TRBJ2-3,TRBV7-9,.,TGTGCCACTCGGGACTCAGGCACAGATACGCAGTATTTT,CATRDSGTDTQYF